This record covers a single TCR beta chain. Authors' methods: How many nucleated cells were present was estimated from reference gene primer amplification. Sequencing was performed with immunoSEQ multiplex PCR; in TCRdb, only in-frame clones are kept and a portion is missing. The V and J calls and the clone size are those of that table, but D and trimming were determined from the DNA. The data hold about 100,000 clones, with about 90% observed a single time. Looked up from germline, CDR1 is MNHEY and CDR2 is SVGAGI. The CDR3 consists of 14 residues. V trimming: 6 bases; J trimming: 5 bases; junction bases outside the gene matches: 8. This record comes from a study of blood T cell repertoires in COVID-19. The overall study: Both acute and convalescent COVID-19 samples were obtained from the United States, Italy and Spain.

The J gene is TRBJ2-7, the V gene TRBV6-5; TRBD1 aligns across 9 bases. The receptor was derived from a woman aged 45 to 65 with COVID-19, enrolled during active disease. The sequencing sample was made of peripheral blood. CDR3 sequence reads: CASRDTGGRDEQYF. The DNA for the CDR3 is TGTGCCAGCAGAGATACAGGGGGCAGGGACGAGCAGTACTTC.